These T cell receptor beta chains were read from a single sample in a study of cytomegalovirus exposure and HLA in healthy donors. Clones were read by immunoSEQ multiplex PCR, and TCRdb kept only the in-frame ones, dropping some. This sample has approximately 130,000 clones, with 60% to 80% found just once. The sequencing input was PBMCs. These receptors originate from a man aged 50 or older in good health and CMV-seronegative. The CDR3 runs from the conserved cysteine through the conserved F or W. The order of the fields is V gene, D gene, J gene, clone size, CDR3 DNA, CDR3 protein. A D gene is named only where the DNA matches it firmly. The size entry is marked missing in some rows and otherwise reads once, few, many or a size class.

TRBV10-3	TRBD2	TRBJ2-5	few	TGTGCCATCAGTGAGTCGGGGGGGTTCCAAGAGACCCAGTACTTC	CAISESGGFQETQYF
TRBV2	TRBD2	TRBJ2-3	many	TGTGCCAGCAGGGGGACTAGCGGGAGCTCAGATACGCAGTATTTT	CASRGTSGSSDTQYF
TRBV28	-	TRBJ1-2	-	TGTGCCAGCAGTTTGGGGCGGGGCACTAACTATGGCTACACCTTC	CASSLGRGTNYGYTF
TRBV6-5	-	TRBJ2-7	-	TGTGCCAGCAGCCTCGCGTCAGGGTCGACCTACGAGCAGTACTTC	CASSLASGSTYEQYF
TRBV30	TRBD1	TRBJ1-2	-	TGTGCCTGGAGTCTACGGGACAGCAGATTCTATGGCTACACCTTC	CAWSLRDSRFYGYTF
TRBV2	-	TRBJ1-2	-	TGTGCCAGCAGTGAAGATGACTCCCCTTATGGCTACACCTTC	CASSEDDSPYGYTF
TRBV5-1	-	TRBJ1-1	few	TGCGCCAGTAGTCAGGGTGTAATGTCGAGCACTGAAGCTTTCTTT	CASSQGVMSSTEAFF
TRBV6-6	TRBD2	TRBJ2-7	once	TGTGCCAGCAGTGGAGGGACTAGAACTTACGAGCAGTACTTC	CASSGGTRTYEQYF
TRBV5-5	-	TRBJ2-1	-	TGTGCCAGCAGCTTGTTGATGCGGGAAAAGTTCTTC	CASSLLMREKFF
TRBV9	-	TRBJ2-7	-	TGTGCCAGCCGCAAGGCGGCCGCGAAAGTCTCCTACGAGCAGTACTTC	CASRKAAAKVSYEQYF
TRBV10-3	-	TRBJ1-1	-	TGTGCCATCAGTGAGGGGCAGAGGAACACTGAAGCTTTCTTT	CAISEGQRNTEAFF
TRBV27	-	TRBJ1-5	few	TGTGCCAGCAGTTTTGTAGGGAGGGGTCAGCCCCAGCATTTT	CASSFVGRGQPQHF
TRBV5-1	TRBD2	TRBJ2-5	-	TGCGCCAGCAGCTCCGAGAGCGGGAGGTGGGAGACCCAGTACTTC	CASSSESGRWETQYF
TRBV9	-	TRBJ2-7	-	TGTGCCAGCAGCACGGGACTTGTCTCCTACGAGCAGTACTTC	CASSTGLVSYEQYF
TRBV19	-	TRBJ2-6	-	TGTGCCAGTAGTATAGGCGCCAGGTTACTCTCTGGGGCCAACGTCCTGACTTTC	CASSIGARLLSGANVLTF
TRBV10-3	TRBD2	TRBJ2-5	-	TGTGCCATCAGTGAGGGGGCGGGAGGTTCGGGGACCCAGTACTTC	CAISEGAGGSGTQYF
TRBV28	TRBD1	TRBJ2-3	-	TGTGCCAGCAGTCCCCGACCTCGGACAGGGTGGTACAGGGCGCAGTATTTT	CASSPRPRTGWYRAQYF
TRBV25-1	-	TRBJ2-5	once	TGTGCCAGCAGTCAGTCAGGGGGGAAGGAGACCCAGTACTTC	CASSQSGGKETQYF